This entry is about one T cell receptor beta chain. The source of the sample is a study of blood T cell repertoires in COVID-19. Assay used: immunoSEQ multiplex PCR; TCRdb lists only in-frame clones, some missing. The repertoire consists of roughly 180,000 clones, with approximately 80% occurring once and the leading ten covering 10% to 15%. Material for sequencing was PBMCs or T cells enriched from blood (not recorded which). The receptor's source is a woman aged 55-69 years who had recovered from COVID-19.

CDR3: CASAGTDTQYF. CDR3 nucleotide sequence: TGTGCCAGCGCGGGTACGGATACGCAGTATTTT. The gene calls are TRBV6-5 and TRBJ2-3; possibly TRBD2 for D (5 bases). The V gene's germline CDR1 is MNHEY and CDR2 SVGAGI. CDR3 length equals 11 residues. V shed 8 bases and J shed 6 bases, with 9 bases lying between them.